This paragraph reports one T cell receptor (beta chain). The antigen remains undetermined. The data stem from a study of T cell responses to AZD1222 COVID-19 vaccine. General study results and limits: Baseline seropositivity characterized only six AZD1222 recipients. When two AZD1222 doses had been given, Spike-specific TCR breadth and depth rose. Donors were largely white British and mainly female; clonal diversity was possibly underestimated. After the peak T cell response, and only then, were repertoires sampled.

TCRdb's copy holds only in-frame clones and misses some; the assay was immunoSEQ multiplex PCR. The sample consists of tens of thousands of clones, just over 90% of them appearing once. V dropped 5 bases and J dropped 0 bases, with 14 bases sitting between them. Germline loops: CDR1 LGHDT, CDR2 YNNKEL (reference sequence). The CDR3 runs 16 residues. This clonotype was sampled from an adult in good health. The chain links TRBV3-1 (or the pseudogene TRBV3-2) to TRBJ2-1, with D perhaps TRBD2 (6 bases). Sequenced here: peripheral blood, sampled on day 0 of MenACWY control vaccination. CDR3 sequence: CASSGSLALSYNEQFF. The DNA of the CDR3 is TGTGCCAGCAGCGGGTCTCTAGCGCTCTCCTACAATGAGCAGTTCTTC.